Described below is a single T cell receptor (beta chain) sequence and its context. As yet, its antigen is unknown. The data originate from a study of shared clonotypes between healthy human individuals. The method was immunoSEQ multiplex PCR; TCRdb's version includes in-frame clones alone and lacks a portion of them. The sample lists 2.3 million or so clones, 85% to 95% occurring once. Donors were healthy HIV-negative adults without recent acute infections or vaccinations. CD4+ cells yielded CD45RA+ naive and CD45RA-negative memory subsets. V lost 5 bases to trimming and J lost 4 bases, with 7 bases between them. The CDR3 is 11 amino acids. Per the germline V gene, CDR1 is DFQATT and CDR2 is SNEGSKA (reference sequence). Notes on the study in general: Relative to memory subsets, naive subsets generally showed larger estimated richness.

The sample taken for sequencing was naive CD4+ T cells from PBMCs. Subset: CD45RA+ positively selected. The rearrangement links TRBV20-1 to TRBJ2-3; D remains unclear. The TCR sequence derives from a man between 18 and 35 years old in good health. Some clones in this sample may be carry-over from other donors' samples. The CDR3 DNA sequence: TGCAGTGCTTCCGTAGCAGATACGCAGTATTTT. It is translated as CSASVADTQYF.